The 10 T cell receptor beta chains in this list originate from one sample, sequenced in a study of HIV-infected children after antiretroviral therapy interruption. Treatment noted: PENTA 11 planned treatment interruption arm or continuous ART arm. The TCR library was built from RNA with a 3' RACE protocol and unique molecular identifiers. TCRdb analysed the 3' RACE reads with MiXCR anew, one entry per CDR3 protein. Among approximately 4,000 distinct CDR3 sequences listed, under 5% were seen once. The specimen was CD45RO+ CD8+ T cells from PBMCs, pooled from several time points, collected from a donor given antiretroviral therapy, either interrupted or continuous. The subset denotes: memory CD8+ CD45RO+ CD45RA- T cells. The receptors come from a pool of human donors with HIV.

Only a few counts were recorded for this clonotype. The chain couples TRBV11-3 to TRBJ2-7; D gene ambiguous. With 5 bases removed from V and 2 bases from J, the gap between germline ends came to 7 bases. The CDR3 is made up of 12 amino acids. Per germline, CDR1 SGHNT and CDR2 YENEEA. Written as DNA, the CDR3 is TGTGCCAGCAGCCTTGGGACCTACGAGCAGTACTTC. Translating gives CASSLGTYEQYF. Variable domain in full (rest from reference TRBV11-3 and TRBJ2-7): EAGVVQSPRYKIIEKKQPVAFWCNPISGHNTLYWYLQNLGQGPELLIRYENEEAVDDSQLPKDRFSAERLKGVDSTLKIQPAELGDSAVYLCASSLGTYEQYFGPGTRLTVT.

Many counts were recorded for this clonotype. This sequence joins TRBV5-1 and TRBJ1-1; maybe TRBD1 (5 bases). Germline loops: CDR1 SGHRS, CDR2 YFSETQ. Trimming cost V 0 bases and J 3 bases, with 15 bases left between them. The CDR3 loop spans 16 amino acids. The CDR3 reads CASSLGSLRAYTEAFF. The CDR3 nucleotides read TGCGCCAGCAGCTTGGGTTCCCTCAGGGCGTACACTGAAGCTTTCTTT. Combining the CDR3 with reference TRBV5-1 and TRBJ1-1 gives the whole variable domain KAGVTQTPRYLIKTRGQQVTLSCSPISGHRSVSWYQQTPGQGLQFLFEYFSETQRNKGNFPGRFSGRQFSNSRSEMNVSTLELGDSALYLCASSLGSLRAYTEAFFGQGTRLTVV.

This clonotype occurred many times. The rearrangement links TRBV7-9 to TRBJ2-7; a weak D match, TRBD2 (6 bases). The length of the CDR3 is 15 residues. Trimming removed 4 bases from V and 2 bases from J, with 15 bases in between. CDR1 and CDR2 (germline): SEHNR, FQNEAQ (reference sequence). The CDR3, as DNA: TGTGCCAGCAGCTGGGGGGAGTACTCCACCTACGAGCAGTACTTC. Translation gives CASSWGEYSTYEQYF.

The J gene is TRBJ1-1, the V gene TRBV6-6; D gene unclear. With 6 bases removed from V and 5 bases from J, the gap between germline ends came to 10 bases. The CDR3 loop spans 12 amino acids. Germline CDR1 MNHNY, CDR2 SVGAGI (reference sequence). The CDR3: CASSPSGTEAFF. The CDR3 nucleotides are TGTGCCAGCAGCCCAAGCGGAACTGAAGCTTTCTTT.

This clonotype occurred a few times. The chain couples TRBV5-1 to TRBJ2-7, with TRBD1 matching 8 bases. The CDR3 length is 15 residues. Germline V gene sequence: CDR1 SGHRS, CDR2 YFSETQ. V lost 4 bases to trimming and J lost 1 base; unmatched junction nucleotides: 7. CDR3 residues: CASSLGQGFSYEQYF. CDR3 nucleotides: TGCGCCAGCAGCCTCGGACAGGGCTTTTCCTACGAGCAGTACTTC.

This clonotype showed up many times. The rearrangement links TRBV7-9 to TRBJ1-4, with D tentatively TRBD1 (6 bases). V was cut by 4 bases and J by 4 bases, with 16 bases left in between. Germline V gene sequence: CDR1 SEHNR, CDR2 FQNEAQ (reference sequence). CDR3 length: 16 residues. CDR3 amino acids: CASSYEGGGSNEKLFF. In nucleotides, the CDR3 is TGTGCCAGCAGCTACGAGGGGGGGGGCAGTAATGAAAAACTGTTTTTT.

This clonotype was seen many times. The CDR3 DNA reads as TGTGCCAGCAGTATAAATTATAGCAATCAGCCCCAGCATTTT. Amino acids: CASSINYSNQPQHF. This chain uses TRBV12-3 or TRBV12-4 with TRBJ1-5; D gene unclear. Trimming stripped 5 bases from V and 0 bases from J, with 8 bases between. This CDR3 spans 14 amino acids.

This clonotype was recorded at least ten times. V and J are TRBV7-9 and TRBJ2-5, with D possibly being TRBD2 (6 bases). Between the trimmed V and J ends, which lost 4 bases and 0 bases, there was a span of 12 bases. From germline, CDR1 is SEHNR and CDR2 FQNEAQ (reference sequence). This CDR3 has 15 residues. CDR3 coding DNA: TGTGCCAGCAGCTCCCTGGCGGGGTACCAAGAGACCCAGTACTTC. Translating gives CASSSLAGYQETQYF.

This clonotype has at least ten counts. The chain is built from TRBV11-2 and TRBJ1-3; D remains unclear. The V and J ends lost 5 bases and 0 bases respectively, with 11 bases between them. Germline V lookup: CDR1 SGHAT, CDR2 FQNNGV. The CDR3 spans 15 residues. Here the CDR3 reads CASSGWQSSGNTIYF. CDR3 DNA: TGTGCCAGCAGCGGGTGGCAGTCCTCTGGAAACACCATATATTTT.

By sample fraction, this clonotype is medium-sized. The V gene is TRBV5-1, the J gene TRBJ1-1; tentatively, D is TRBD1 (5 bases). The CDR3 totals 12 residues. V shed 6 bases and J shed 5 bases, with 11 bases lying between them. Germline V gives CDR1 SGHRS, CDR2 YFSETQ. In DNA, the CDR3 is TGCGCCAGCACTGGGGGGGAAACTGAAGCTTTCTTT. Protein sequence: CASTGGETEAFF. The full variable domain, in which reference TRBV5-1 and TRBJ1-1 provide the parts outside the CDR3, is KAGVTQTPRYLIKTRGQQVTLSCSPISGHRSVSWYQQTPGQGLQFLFEYFSETQRNKGNFPGRFSGRQFSNSRSEMNVSTLELGDSALYLCASTGGETEAFFGQGTRLTVV.